In its sample, the clone carrying this T cell receptor beta chain was seen a few times. No antigen is known for it. The data belong to a study of early T cells in non-severe SARS-CoV-2 infection. Study-level points and caveats: Anti-spike CD8 responses were favored by VDJdb matching, which missed private and CD4 specificities.

This CDR3 comprises 14 residues. The V and J ends lost 5 bases and 4 bases respectively, with 14 bases between them. TCRdb itself ran the 5' RACE reads through MiXCR, one entry per CDR3 protein. The sample has about 26,000 distinct CDR3 sequences, 4.5% to 5.5% seen once. Sequencing was performed on whole blood. This receptor was taken from an adult who was a healthcare worker with PCR-confirmed SARS-CoV-2 infection or an uninfected control (not recorded which). The rearrangement joins TRBV12-3 or TRBV12-4 to TRBJ1-2; no definite D call. The DNA for the CDR3 is TGTGCCAGCAGTCTGAAGGACGGACCCTATGGCTACACCTTC. Translation gives CASSLKDGPYGYTF.